The clone carrying this T cell receptor (beta chain) was detected a few times. Individual cDNA molecules received unique molecular identifiers. TCRdb reprocessed the 5' RACE reads with MiXCR, giving one entry per CDR3 protein. This sample yields 20,000 to 25,000 distinct CDR3 sequences, of which under 4.5% are seen a single time; over 1.3% belongs to the top ten. This entry belongs to a study of early T cells in non-severe SARS-CoV-2 infection. Per germline, CDR1 SQVTM and CDR2 ANQGSEA. The V end lost 6 bases, the J end lost 5 bases, and 16 bases lay between the germline ends. This CDR3 has 13 residues.

The sequence was obtained from an adult who was a healthcare worker with PCR-confirmed SARS-CoV-2 infection or an uninfected control (not recorded which). This chain connects TRBV29-1 to TRBJ1-1, with D uncertain. Input material: whole blood. CDR3 residues: CSVRGRVGTEAFF. In nucleotides, the CDR3 is TGCAGCGTCCGAGGGAGGGTGGGAACTGAAGCTTTCTTT.